The rows below give T cell receptor beta chains drawn from one sample of a study of post-analysis software for immune sequencing data. In TCRdb, the PCR reads were re-called with MiXCR into one record per CDR3 protein. Of about half a million distinct CDR3 sequences in the sample, approximately 31% were seen once. Source material: blood. All receptors come from a girl under 18 with multiple sclerosis. The CDR3 runs from the conserved cysteine through the conserved F or W. The D gene is left open where the match is weak. Clone size is not always given. Where it is, it says once, few, many or a class for expanded clones.

>few|TRBJ1-2|TRBV5-5|-
TGTGCCAGCAGCTTGGTCGCCAGTAACTATGGCTACACCTTC
CASSLVASNYGYTF
>-|TRBJ2-7|TRBV24-1|-
TGTGCCACCAGTGATTGGGGGATTGGCGAGCAGTACTTC
CATSDWGIGEQYF
>few|TRBJ2-6|TRBV11-2|-
TGTGCCAGCAGCTTAGTCCATGCGGGGGCCTCGAGAGCCAACGTCCTGACTTTC
CASSLVHAGASRANVLTF
>-|TRBJ2-7|TRBV2|-
TGTGCCAGCAAAGATGGGCAGGGCAAGGGCGAGCAGTACTTC
CASKDGQGKGEQYF
>-|TRBJ1-2|TRBV11-2|-
TGTGCCAGCAGCATCGGAGCCGGTGGCTACACCTTC
CASSIGAGGYTF
>-|TRBJ1-2|TRBV3-1|-
TGTGCCAGCAGCCAGACAAAGGGCTATGGCTACACCTTC
CASSQTKGYGYTF
>-|TRBJ1-5|TRBV14|-
TGTGCCAGCAGCCAAGATTCGGGAAAGGGACAGCCCCAGCATTTT
CASSQDSGKGQPQHF
>-|TRBJ1-1|TRBV2|-
TGTGCCAACCTAGTGGGGACAGAAGCTTTCTTT
CANLVGTEAFF
>few|TRBJ2-7|TRBV9|-
TGTGCCAGCAGCGTATCTCCACAGAAGGCCTACGAGCAGTACTTC
CASSVSPQKAYEQYF
>-|TRBJ1-5|TRBV15|-
TGTGCCACCAGCAGGGGAGGGACGGGCAATCAGCCCCAGCATTTT
CATSRGGTGNQPQHF
>-|TRBJ1-4|TRBV11-2|-
TGTGCCAGCAGCGGTCGGGGGAATGAAAAACTGTTTTTT
CASSGRGNEKLFF
>-|TRBJ2-7|TRBV5-1|TRBD2
TGCGCCAGCAGCTTGGACAGCGGGGGACTCTACGAGCAGTACTTC
CASSLDSGGLYEQYF
>-|TRBJ1-2|TRBV28|-
TGTGCCAGCAGTCAACCCTCGGACGGGGACTATGGCTACACCTTC
CASSQPSDGDYGYTF
>many|TRBJ2-5|TRBV10-3|-
TGTGCCATCAGTGTCGGACAAGAGACCCAGTACTTC
CAISVGQETQYF
>-|TRBJ1-1|TRBV5-1|-
TGCGCCAGCAGCCCCCGAGGGGACGGCGACACTGAAGCTTTCTTT
CASSPRGDGDTEAFF
>-|TRBJ2-7|TRBV10-3|-
TGTGCCATCAGTGAGCGGGGTTACGAGCAGAACTTC
CAISERGYEQNF
>-|TRBJ2-1|TRBV5-1|TRBD2
TGCGCCAGCAGCTTTGGAGGCGGGGGGGCATCGGTGAACAATGAGCAGTTCTTC
CASSFGGGGASVNNEQFF
>-|TRBJ2-3|TRBV2|-
TGTGCCAGCAGGGAAGTTCGGGCGTCAGATACGCAGTATTTT
CASREVRASDTQYF
>-|TRBJ1-1|TRBV4-1|-
TGCGCCAGCAGCTTCCTAGGGGGGATTGAAGCTTTCTTT
CASSFLGGIEAFF
>few|TRBJ2-5|TRBV3-1|TRBD1
TGTGCCAGCAGCCCCCGGGACAGGGGTCGAGAGACCCAGTACTTC
CASSPRDRGRETQYF
>-|TRBJ2-3|TRBV4-1|-
TGCGCCAGCAGCCAAGGTTTTACGGGGGACAGCACAGATACGCAGTATTTT
CASSQGFTGDSTDTQYF
>-|TRBJ1-6|TRBV2|-
TGTGCCAGCAGGGACATTGCGAATTCACCCCTCCACTTT
CASRDIANSPLHF
>few|TRBJ1-6|TRBV7-2|TRBD1
TGTGCCAGCAGGCCTAGGCCGGACAGGGGGAATTCACCCCTCCACTTT
CASRPRPDRGNSPLHF
>-|TRBJ2-2|TRBV15|-
TGTGCCACCAGCAGAGATAGCGTGTTGGCCGGGGAGCTGTTTTTT
CATSRDSVLAGELFF
>few|TRBJ2-3|TRBV4-1|-
TGCGCCAGCAGCCAAGTGGGTAGTGGAGATACGCAGTATTTT
CASSQVGSGDTQYF
>few|TRBJ2-4|TRBV12-3/TRBV12-4|TRBD1
TGTGCCAGCAGTTTAGCGCTAAAGGCCGTGGACAGGGGGGAAAACATTCAGTACTTC
CASSLALKAVDRGENIQYF
>many|TRBJ1-6|TRBV2|TRBD1
TGTGCCAGCAGTGAAGACGGGACAGGCAATTCACCCCTCCACTTT
CASSEDGTGNSPLHF
>few|TRBJ1-2|TRBV6-2/TRBV6-3|-
TGTGCCAGCAGTCCTCAACGATGGATCTGGGATGGCTACACCTTC
CASSPQRWIWDGYTF
>few|TRBJ1-1|TRBV12-3/TRBV12-4|-
TGTGCCAGCAGCCTGTTAGGGCCTGAAGCTTTCTTT
CASSLLGPEAFF
>-|TRBJ1-5|TRBV5-5|TRBD1
TGTGCCAGCAGCGCCCTACCGGACAGGCCCTCCCCCGCTAATCAGCCCCAGCATTTT
CASSALPDRPSPANQPQHF
>-|TRBJ2-7|TRBV6-1|-
TGTGCCAGCAGTGAAGCGGCGGTGGGGGCCTACGAGCAGTACTTC
CASSEAAVGAYEQYF
>once|TRBJ1-2|TRBV14|TRBD1
TGTGCCAGCAGCCAAGACTGGGGACAGCCGTATGGCTACACCTTC
CASSQDWGQPYGYTF
>few|TRBJ1-4|TRBV20-1|-
TGCAGTGCTGAGGCACCTGAAGGGCCTAGAGAAAAACTGTTTTTT
CSAEAPEGPREKLFF
>few|TRBJ1-2|TRBV4-1|TRBD1
TGCGCCAGCAGCCAAGCTGGACAGGGGGCTGGGAACTATGGCTACACCTTC
CASSQAGQGAGNYGYTF
>many|TRBJ2-3|TRBV9|-
TGCGCCAGCAGCGATAGAGATACGCAGTATTTT
CASSDRDTQYF
>few|TRBJ1-6|TRBV20-1|-
TGCAGTGCTAGAGATAAGAGTGGGTCACCCCTCCACTTT
CSARDKSGSPLHF
>few|TRBJ2-1|TRBV3-1|-
TGTGCCAGCAGCCAGCTGCAGGACAAGTGGTTCTTC
CASSQLQDKWFF
>-|TRBJ2-1|TRBV3-1|-
TGTGCCAGCAGCCAGCCAGTGAGAGCGGCCCGGCGAGGGGGTGAGCAGTTCTTC
CASSQPVRAARRGGEQFF
>few|TRBJ2-3|TRBV5-1|TRBD1
TGCGCCAGCAGCTTGGGACTGTTGGGACAGGATACGCAGTATTTT
CASSLGLLGQDTQYF
>few|TRBJ2-7|TRBV20-1|-
TGCAGTGCTAGAGATGAGGGGGGCCTCTCCTACGAGCAGTACTTC
CSARDEGGLSYEQYF
>-|TRBJ2-5|TRBV11-2|-
TGTGCCAGCAGCTCCGTAGGCGGCCAAGAGACCCAGTACTTC
CASSSVGGQETQYF
>-|TRBJ2-5|TRBV2|-
TGTGCCAGCAGTGAGACGGGGGGCTTAGCGACCCAGTACTTC
CASSETGGLATQYF
>-|TRBJ2-7|TRBV29-1|-
TGCAGCGTTGAAGCCTTCCACGAGCAGTACTTC
CSVEAFHEQYF
>once|TRBJ1-5|TRBV6-5|-
TGTGCCAGCAGTTACAGAAAGGGGGGAAATCAGCCCCAGCATTTT
CASSYRKGGNQPQHF
>-|TRBJ2-1|TRBV12-3/TRBV12-4|-
TGTGCCAGCACCCCACCCCCACCGGGGAGCTCCTACAATGAGCAGTTCTTC
CASTPPPPGSSYNEQFF
>-|TRBJ2-1|TRBV12-3/TRBV12-4|TRBD1
TGTGCCACCAGATCCGGGACAGGGAATGAGCAGTTCTTC
CATRSGTGNEQFF
>many|TRBJ1-2|TRBV29-1|-
TGCAGCGTTGAACCGTCAGGTGGCTACACCTTC
CSVEPSGGYTF
>-|TRBJ2-1|TRBV15|-
TGTGCCACCAGCAGAGCCCTAGGGTTGGGTGAGCAGTTCTTC
CATSRALGLGEQFF
>few|TRBJ1-4|TRBV24-1|-
TGTGCCACCCGATGCCCGGACGGTCCTTCCCAAAAACTGTTTTTT
CATRCPDGPSQKLFF
>-|TRBJ1-2|TRBV29-1|TRBD1
TGCAGCGTTGACGGTAGCGGGGGACAGGGCTACTATGGCTACACCTTC
CSVDGSGGQGYYGYTF